The 7 T cell receptor beta chains below were found in one sample sequenced in a study of metastatic and nonmetastatic thyroid tumors. Prior to thyroid surgery, none of the patients had received any treatment. TCRdb re-processed the PCR reads through MiXCR. The sample includes about 4,900 clones, approximately 28% seen only once; the top ten take more than 15%. Sequencing was done on a sample of adjacent normal tissue. These receptors all stem from a female donor with papillary thyroid cancer or a benign thyroid nodule (not recorded which). Some clones in this sample may be carry-over from other donors' samples.

This clone was observed a handful of times. The chain combines TRBV6-1 with TRBJ2-1, with 12 bases fitting TRBD2. CDR3 length: 16 amino acids. V shed 6 bases, J shed 2 bases, and the junction held 5 bases outside the gene matches. Per the germline V gene, CDR1 is MNHNS and CDR2 is SASEGT. CDR3 sequence: CASRLTSGSPYNEQFF. The CDR3 DNA is TGTGCCAGCAGGCTGACTAGCGGGAGCCCCTACAATGAGCAGTTCTTC.

This clone was seen ten or more times. The chain employs TRBV30 and TRBJ2-3; D may be TRBD2 (6 bases). The V gene lost 4 bases and the J gene lost 2 bases, with 13 bases spanning the gap. Germline V gives CDR1 GTSNPN, CDR2 SVGIG (reference sequence). CDR3 size: 14 residues. CDR3 loop: CAWTRGVHTDTQYF. The CDR3 DNA follows: TGTGCCTGGACGCGGGGCGTACACACAGATACGCAGTATTTT.

The chain couples TRBV4-1 to TRBJ1-2; 8 positions agree with TRBD1. From germline, CDR1 is MGHRA and CDR2 YSYEKL. With 7 bases clipped from V and 1 base from J, the junction kept 5 bases outside the gene matches. The CDR3 contains 14 residues. This CDR3 reads CASTPGGRNYGYTF. In nucleotides, the CDR3 is TGCGCCAGCACCCCAGGGGGCCGTAACTATGGCTACACCTTC.

This CDR3 reads CASSYPGQVYEQYF. The CDR3 nucleotides are TGTGCCAGCAGTTACCCCGGACAGGTCTACGAGCAGTACTTC. The chain combines TRBV28 with TRBJ2-7; TRBD1 matches 7 bases. V trimming: 4 bases; J trimming: 3 bases; junction bases outside the gene matches: 6. CDR3 length equals 14 residues. Germline V gives CDR1 MDHEN, CDR2 SYDVKM.

The V gene is TRBV28, the J gene TRBJ2-1, with 7 bases that match TRBD1. Germline CDR1 reads MDHEN; CDR2 reads SYDVKM. The CDR3 is made up of 13 amino acids. V lost 10 bases to trimming and J lost 3 bases; unmatched junction nucleotides: 6. The CDR3 region has the DNA TGTGCCACCAACCGGGACAGCTACAATGAGCAGTTCTTC. Translating it yields CATNRDSYNEQFF.

This clone is classed as medium-sized. V and J are TRBV7-9 and TRBJ2-7; 8 bases fit TRBD1. V lost 3 bases and J lost 5; bases outside the gene matches: 6. The germline V gene encodes CDR1 SEHNR and CDR2 FQNEAQ (reference sequence). The CDR3 consists of 14 residues. The CDR3 spells CASSLDREGDEQYF. The CDR3 nucleotides are TGTGCCAGCAGCTTGGACAGGGAAGGTGACGAGCAGTACTTC.

This clone was found a few times. The chain carries TRBV10-3 and TRBJ1-2, with D tentatively TRBD1 (5 bases). The CDR3 has 14 residues. Deletions cut 2 bases from V and 6 bases from J, with 13 bases between. Germline CDR1 is ENHRY and CDR2 is SYGVKD. CDR3 sequence (DNA): TGTGCCATCAGTGAGGGGGTAGGGGTCGATGGCTACACCTTC. Its translation is CAISEGVGVDGYTF.